One sample yielded the 17 T cell receptor beta chains listed below, sequenced in a study of OX40 agonist ivuxolimab in advanced cancers. The assay was immunoSEQ multiplex PCR, and TCRdb's table has in-frame clones only and misses some. Seen here are about 84,000 clones, more than 80% observed once, and the top ten hold approximately 0.22%. Sequenced material: CD4+ or CD8+ T cells sorted from blood, taken in a trial of the OX40 agonist ivuxolimab. These receptors were collected from an adult with an advanced solid tumor such as melanoma, head and neck, liver or kidney cancer.

The chain joins TRBV5-4 to TRBJ1-4; TRBD1 agrees at 8 bases. Germline assignment: CDR1 SGHNT and CDR2 YYREEE (reference sequence). V was clipped by 4 bases and J by 2 bases; unmatched bases: 4. This CDR3 has 15 amino acids. The CDR3 loop reads CASSPRQGTNEKLFF. CDR3 DNA: TGTGCCAGCAGCCCCCGACAGGGGACTAATGAAAAACTGTTTTTT.

The CDR3, as DNA: TGTGCCAGCAGCTTGGGGAGGGGATCGGGGCGAGAGACCCAGTACTTC. This codes for CASSLGRGSGRETQYF. The V and J genes are TRBV5-8 and TRBJ2-5; weak D call: TRBD2 (6 bases). Germline V CDR1 and CDR2: SGHTS, YDEGEE. The CDR3 extends over 16 amino acids. Trimming shortened V by 0 bases and J by 4 bases, and 16 bases separated the two germline ends. Supplemented by reference TRBV5-8 and TRBJ2-5, the full variable domain reads EAGVTQSPTHLIKTRGQQATLRCSPISGHTSVYWYQQALGLGLQFLLWYDEGEERNRGNFPPRFSGRQFPNYSSELNVNALELEDSALYLCASSLGRGSGRETQYFGPGTRLLVL.

The V and J genes are TRBV18 and TRBJ1-1, with D possibly matching TRBD1 (6 bases). Germline V gene sequence: CDR1 KGHSH, CDR2 LQKENI. V lost 1 base, J lost 0 bases, and 15 bases lay in between. The CDR3 covers 17 residues. The CDR3 DNA reads as TGTGCCAGCTCACCACGTTTAACAGGGATACTGAACACTGAAGCTTTCTTT. Amino acids: CASSPRLTGILNTEAFF.

The V call is TRBV28, the J call TRBJ1-5; D is ambiguous. Trimming shortened V by 10 bases and J by 2 bases, and 6 bases separated the two germline ends. CDR1 and CDR2 from the germline V gene are MDHEN and SYDVKM. The CDR3 has 11 amino acids. This CDR3 reads CATNGNQPQHF. CDR3 nucleotides: TGTGCCACCAATGGCAATCAGCCCCAGCATTTT.

This chain uses TRBV29-1 with TRBJ2-7; D unclear. The CDR3 has 12 residues. V dropped 6 bases and J dropped 2 bases, with 11 bases sitting between them. Germline V gene lookup returns CDR1 SQVTM and CDR2 ANQGSEA. The CDR3 nucleotides read TGCAGCGTCGGCAGCCTAACCTACGAGCAGTACTTC. Protein: CSVGSLTYEQYF.

The chain carries TRBV28 and TRBJ1-1; no reliable D call. Germline values: CDR1 MDHEN, CDR2 SYDVKM. The germline V and J ends were trimmed by 6 bases and 1 base, with 9 bases remaining between them. The CDR3 contains 13 residues. CDR3 loop: CASRMDSNTEAFF. CDR3 DNA sequence: TGTGCCAGCAGAATGGATTCGAACACTGAAGCTTTCTTT.

This chain uses TRBV15 with TRBJ1-1; D gene ambiguous. Germline V gives CDR1 LNHNV, CDR2 YYDKDF (reference sequence). The CDR3 loop spans 13 amino acids. V lost 1 base to trimming and J lost 0 bases, with 3 bases between them. CDR3 in amino acids: CATSRGVNTEAFF. CDR3 DNA sequence: TGTGCCACCAGCAGAGGGGTGAACACTGAAGCTTTCTTT.

The chain carries TRBV5-1 and TRBJ2-3, with 7 positions matching TRBD1. Per germline, CDR1 SGHRS and CDR2 YFSETQ. V was clipped by 5 bases and J by 2 bases; unmatched bases: 8. The CDR3 has 15 amino acids. CDR3 in DNA: TGCGCCAGCAGGAGGCTAGGGGGCGACACAGATACGCAGTATTTT. Amino acids: CASRRLGGDTDTQYF. Full variable domain (remainder filled in from reference TRBV5-1 and TRBJ2-3): KAGVTQTPRYLIKTRGQQVTLSCSPISGHRSVSWYQQTPGQGLQFLFEYFSETQRNKGNFPGRFSGRQFSNSRSEMNVSTLELGDSALYLCASRRLGGDTDTQYFGPGTRLTVL.

Notes on this clone: Germline is not matched at one junction end, which may reflect a read error. Additional DNA sequences in this sample encode the identical CDR3. The chain carries TRBV10-3 and TRBJ1-1; D uncertain. Germline loops: CDR1 ENHRY, CDR2 SYGVKD. The CDR3 length is 13 residues. The CDR3 DNA follows: TGTGCCATCAGTGTTGATATGAACACTGAGGCTTTCTTT. As protein: CAISVDMNTEAFF.

This chain connects TRBV18 to TRBJ2-5; no clear D gene. V shed 4 bases and J shed 1 base, with 7 bases lying between them. The CDR3 loop spans 13 amino acids. Germline lookup yields CDR1 KGHSH and CDR2 LQKENI. DNA for the CDR3: TGTGCCAGCTCACTCGGGTTCCAAGAGACCCAGTACTTC. Protein: CASSLGFQETQYF.

The chain carries TRBV4-1 and TRBJ2-1; D assignment may be TRBD1 or TRBD2 (5 bases each). Germline CDR1 reads MGHRA; CDR2 reads YSYEKL. This CDR3 comprises 16 residues. Trimming took off 0 bases at V and 5 bases at J, with 14 bases between the two ends. CDR3 sequence (DNA): TGCGCCAGCAGCCAAGACTGGCAGGGACCCGACAATGAGCAGTTCTTC. Translated: CASSQDWQGPDNEQFF.

CDR3 sequence reads: CASSQGASGGRSETQYF. The CDR3 DNA reads as TGCGCCAGCAGCCAAGGGGCTAGCGGGGGCCGCTCAGAGACCCAGTACTTC. This rearrangement joins TRBV4-1 to TRBJ2-5, with 10 bases lining up with TRBD2. The trim removed 1 base at V and 4 bases at J, leaving 9 bases unmatched. Germline CDR1 MGHRA, CDR2 YSYEKL. The CDR3 consists of 17 residues.

This chain's CDR3 is CASSSTGENEQYV. CDR3 DNA: TGTGCCAGCTCATCCACAGGGGAGAACGAGCAGTACGTC. This chain connects TRBV18 to TRBJ2-7, with 7 nucleotides matching TRBD1. There are 13 residues in the CDR3. CDR1 is KGHSH, CDR2 LQKENI, per germline. The ends lost 5 bases at V and 5 bases at J; junction bases unmatched: 6.

This clone appeared once. This rearrangement joins TRBV2 to TRBJ2-7; 7 bases align to TRBD1. The CDR3 is 16 residues long. J was trimmed by 3 bases and V by 6 bases; bases with no gene match: 14. CDR1 and CDR2 from the germline V gene are SNHLY and FYNNEI. For the CDR3, the DNA is TGTGCCAGCAGATTAGAACCGGGACAGCTGAGCTACGAGCAGTACGTC. It yields the protein CASRLEPGQLSYEQYV.

This clone has just one count. The chain combines TRBV5-1 with TRBJ2-2, with D possibly matching TRBD2 (5 bases). From germline, CDR1 is SGHRS and CDR2 YFSETQ. Trimming removed 4 bases at V and 0 bases at J, with 7 bases between. CDR3 length equals 14 residues. CDR3 sequence reads: CASSEGSNTGELFF. In nucleotides, the CDR3 is TGCGCCAGCAGCGAGGGCTCGAACACCGGGGAGCTGTTTTTT.

This clone was detected once. The chain recombines TRBV4-1 with TRBJ2-1, with 9 bases matching TRBD2. The CDR3 is 15 residues long. The trim removed 6 bases at V and 2 bases at J, leaving 5 bases unmatched. Germline assignment: CDR1 MGHRA and CDR2 YSYEKL. The CDR3 loop is CASSTRGGPYNEQFF. DNA of the CDR3: TGCGCCAGCAGTACGCGGGGGGGCCCCTACAATGAGCAGTTCTTC.

The chain has TRBV18 and TRBJ2-3; D may be TRBD2 (6 bases). The CDR3 is 16 residues long. The V gene lost 1 base and the J gene lost 0 bases, with 11 bases spanning the gap. Germline lookup yields CDR1 KGHSH and CDR2 LQKENI. The CDR3 reads CASSPLEGVSTDTQYF. Written as DNA, the CDR3 is TGTGCCAGCTCACCACTGGAGGGTGTTAGCACAGATACGCAGTATTTT.